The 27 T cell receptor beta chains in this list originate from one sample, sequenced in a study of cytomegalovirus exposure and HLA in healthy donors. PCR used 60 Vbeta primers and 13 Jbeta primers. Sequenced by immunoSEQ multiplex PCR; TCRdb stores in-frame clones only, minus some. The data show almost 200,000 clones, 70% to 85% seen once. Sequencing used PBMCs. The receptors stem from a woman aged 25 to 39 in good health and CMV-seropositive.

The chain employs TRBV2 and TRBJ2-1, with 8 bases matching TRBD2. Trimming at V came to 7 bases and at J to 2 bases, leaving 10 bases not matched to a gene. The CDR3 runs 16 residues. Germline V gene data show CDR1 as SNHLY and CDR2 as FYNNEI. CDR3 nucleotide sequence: TGTGCCAGCACCCCCCCCCGGGGGGGGACCTACAATGAGCAGTTCTTC. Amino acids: CASTPPRGGTYNEQFF.

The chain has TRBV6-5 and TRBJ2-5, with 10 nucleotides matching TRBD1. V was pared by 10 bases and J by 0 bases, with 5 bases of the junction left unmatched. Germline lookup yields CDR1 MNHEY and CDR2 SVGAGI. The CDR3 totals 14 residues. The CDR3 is CATSGQGYQETQYF. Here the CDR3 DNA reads TGTGCCACCTCGGGACAGGGGTACCAAGAGACCCAGTACTTC.

CDR3 nucleotide sequence: TGTGCCAGCAATACCGGGAGCTCAAATTCACCCCTCCACTTT. The encoded protein is CASNTGSSNSPLHF. The chain combines TRBV4-2 with TRBJ1-6; no clear D. CDR1 and CDR2 (germline): LGHNA, YNFKEQ. This CDR3 comprises 14 residues. Trimming stripped 7 bases from V and 7 bases from J, with 14 bases between.

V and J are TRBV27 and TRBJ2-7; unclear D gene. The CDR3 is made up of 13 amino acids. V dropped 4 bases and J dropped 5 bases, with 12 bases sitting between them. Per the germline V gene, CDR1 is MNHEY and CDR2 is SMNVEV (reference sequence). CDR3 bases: TGTGCCAGCAGTTCCCCGGGTTGGGACGAGCAGTACTTC. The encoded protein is CASSSPGWDEQYF.

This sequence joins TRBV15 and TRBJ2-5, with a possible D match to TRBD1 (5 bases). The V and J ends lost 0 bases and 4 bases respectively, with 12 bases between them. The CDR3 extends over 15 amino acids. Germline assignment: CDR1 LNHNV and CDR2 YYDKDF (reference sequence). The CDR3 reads CATSRDRGSIETQYF. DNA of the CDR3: TGTGCCACCAGCAGAGATAGGGGAAGTATAGAGACCCAGTACTTC.

CDR3 protein: CASSLDSPYEQYF. CDR3 in DNA: TGTGCCAGCAGCTTAGACTCTCCCTACGAGCAGTACTTC. The chain uses TRBV11-3 and TRBJ2-7; no clear D. V lost 0 bases, J lost 2 bases, and 5 bases lay in between. The CDR3 has 13 amino acids. The germline gives CDR1 SGHNT, CDR2 YENEEA.

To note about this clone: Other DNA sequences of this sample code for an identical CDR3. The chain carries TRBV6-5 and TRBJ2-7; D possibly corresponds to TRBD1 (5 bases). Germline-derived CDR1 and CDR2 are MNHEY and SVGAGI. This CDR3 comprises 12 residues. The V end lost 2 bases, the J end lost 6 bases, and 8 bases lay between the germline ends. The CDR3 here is CASSYRGGEQYF. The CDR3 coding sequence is TGTGCCAGCAGTTACAGGGGCGGCGAGCAGTACTTC.

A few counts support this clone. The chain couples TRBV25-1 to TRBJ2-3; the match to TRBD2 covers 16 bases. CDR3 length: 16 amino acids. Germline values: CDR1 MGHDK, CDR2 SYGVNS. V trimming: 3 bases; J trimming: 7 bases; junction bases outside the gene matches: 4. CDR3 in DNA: TGTGCCAGCAGTGACCCGGGACTAGCGGGAGGGCATACGCAGTATTTT. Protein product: CASSDPGLAGGHTQYF.

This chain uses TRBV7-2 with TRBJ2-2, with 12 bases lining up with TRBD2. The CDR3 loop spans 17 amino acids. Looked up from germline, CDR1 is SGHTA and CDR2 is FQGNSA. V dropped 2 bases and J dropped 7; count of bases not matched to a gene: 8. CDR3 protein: CASSLMLAGGPGGELFF. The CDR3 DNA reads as TGTGCCAGCAGCTTAATGCTAGCGGGGGGGCCCGGCGGGGAGCTGTTTTTT.

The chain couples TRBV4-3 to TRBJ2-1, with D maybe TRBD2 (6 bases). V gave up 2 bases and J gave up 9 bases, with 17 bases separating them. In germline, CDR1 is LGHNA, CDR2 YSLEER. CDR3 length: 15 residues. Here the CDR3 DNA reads TGCGCCAGCAGCCAACGGCGTCCGGGAGTAGGTGAGCAGTTCTTC. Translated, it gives CASSQRRPGVGEQFF.

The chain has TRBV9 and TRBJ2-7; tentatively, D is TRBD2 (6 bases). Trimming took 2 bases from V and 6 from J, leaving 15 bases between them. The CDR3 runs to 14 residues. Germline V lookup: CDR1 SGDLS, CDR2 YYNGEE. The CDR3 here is CASSVIADQSEQYF. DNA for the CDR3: TGTGCCAGCAGCGTTATAGCGGATCAATCCGAGCAGTACTTC.

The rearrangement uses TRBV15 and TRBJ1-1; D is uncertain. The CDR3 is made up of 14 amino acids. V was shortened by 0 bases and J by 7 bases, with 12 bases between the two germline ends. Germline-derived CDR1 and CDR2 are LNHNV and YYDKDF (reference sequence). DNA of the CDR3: TGTGCCACCAGCAGAGATTTGACAAATCTTGAAGCTTTCTTT. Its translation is CATSRDLTNLEAFF.

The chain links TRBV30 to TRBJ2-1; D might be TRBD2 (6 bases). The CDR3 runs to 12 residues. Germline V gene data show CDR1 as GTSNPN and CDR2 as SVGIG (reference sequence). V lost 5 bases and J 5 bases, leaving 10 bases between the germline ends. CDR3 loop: CAWREIDNEQFF. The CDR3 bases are TGTGCCTGGCGGGAGATTGACAATGAGCAGTTCTTC.

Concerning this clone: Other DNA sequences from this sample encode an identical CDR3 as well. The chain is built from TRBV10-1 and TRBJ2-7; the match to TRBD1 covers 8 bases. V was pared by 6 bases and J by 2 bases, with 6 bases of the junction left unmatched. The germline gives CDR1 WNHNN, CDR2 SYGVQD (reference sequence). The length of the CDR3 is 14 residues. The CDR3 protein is CASSPGTGAYEQYF. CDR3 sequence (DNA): TGCGCCAGCAGCCCCGGGACAGGAGCCTACGAGCAGTACTTC.

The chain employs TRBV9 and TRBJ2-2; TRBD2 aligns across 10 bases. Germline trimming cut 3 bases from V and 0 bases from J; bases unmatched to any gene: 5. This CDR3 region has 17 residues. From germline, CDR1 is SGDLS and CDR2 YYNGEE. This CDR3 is CASSDPGLAPNTGELFF. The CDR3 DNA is TGTGCCAGCAGCGACCCGGGACTAGCGCCGAACACCGGGGAGCTGTTTTTT.

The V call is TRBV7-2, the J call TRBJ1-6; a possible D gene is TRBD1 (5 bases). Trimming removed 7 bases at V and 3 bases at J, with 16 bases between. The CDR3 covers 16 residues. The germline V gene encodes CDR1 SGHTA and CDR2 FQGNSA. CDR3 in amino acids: CASTLRATDYNSPLHF. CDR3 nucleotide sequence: TGTGCCAGCACCCTCAGGGCGACAGACTATAATTCACCCCTCCACTTT.

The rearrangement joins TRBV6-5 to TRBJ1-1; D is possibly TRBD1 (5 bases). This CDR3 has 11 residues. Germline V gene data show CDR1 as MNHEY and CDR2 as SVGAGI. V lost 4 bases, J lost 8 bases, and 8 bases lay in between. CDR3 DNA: TGTGCCAGCAGTTCCAGGACAGAAGCTTTCTTT. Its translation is CASSSRTEAFF.

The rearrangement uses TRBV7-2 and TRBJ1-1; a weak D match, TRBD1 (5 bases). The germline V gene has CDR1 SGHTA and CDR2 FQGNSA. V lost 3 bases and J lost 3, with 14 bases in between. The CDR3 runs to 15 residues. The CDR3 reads CASSFLGGSDTEAFF. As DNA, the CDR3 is TGTGCCAGCAGCTTTCTGGGGGGTTCGGACACTGAAGCTTTCTTT.

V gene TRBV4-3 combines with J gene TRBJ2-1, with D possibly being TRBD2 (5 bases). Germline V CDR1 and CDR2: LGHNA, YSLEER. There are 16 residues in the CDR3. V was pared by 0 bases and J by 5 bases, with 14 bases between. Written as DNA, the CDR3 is TGCGCCAGCAGCCAAGATAGGCTAGCAGCCCACAATGAGCAGTTCTTC. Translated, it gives CASSQDRLAAHNEQFF.

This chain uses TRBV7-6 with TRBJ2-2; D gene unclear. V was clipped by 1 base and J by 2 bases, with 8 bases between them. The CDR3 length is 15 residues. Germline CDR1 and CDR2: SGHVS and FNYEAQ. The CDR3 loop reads CASSLGELNTGELFF. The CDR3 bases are TGTGCCAGCAGCTTAGGAGAACTCAACACCGGGGAGCTGTTTTTT.

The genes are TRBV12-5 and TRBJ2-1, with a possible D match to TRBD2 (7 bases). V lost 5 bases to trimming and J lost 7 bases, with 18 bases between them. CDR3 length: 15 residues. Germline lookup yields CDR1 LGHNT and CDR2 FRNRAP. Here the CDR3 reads CASGPGGPGLNEQFF. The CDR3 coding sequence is TGTGCTAGTGGTCCGGGGGGCCCCGGTCTTAATGAGCAGTTCTTC.

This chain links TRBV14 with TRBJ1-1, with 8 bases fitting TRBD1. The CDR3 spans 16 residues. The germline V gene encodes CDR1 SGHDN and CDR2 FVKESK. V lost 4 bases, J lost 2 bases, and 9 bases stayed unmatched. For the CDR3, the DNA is TGTGCCAGCAGCCCTCGGACAGGGATGATAAACACTGAAGCTTTCTTT. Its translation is CASSPRTGMINTEAFF.

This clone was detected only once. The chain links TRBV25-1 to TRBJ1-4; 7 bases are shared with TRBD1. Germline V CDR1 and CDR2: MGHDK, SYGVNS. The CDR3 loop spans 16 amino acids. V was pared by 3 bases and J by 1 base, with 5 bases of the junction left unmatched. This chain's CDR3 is CASSEGTGVTNEKLFF. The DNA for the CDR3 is TGTGCCAGCAGTGAGGGTACAGGGGTAACTAATGAAAAACTGTTTTTT.

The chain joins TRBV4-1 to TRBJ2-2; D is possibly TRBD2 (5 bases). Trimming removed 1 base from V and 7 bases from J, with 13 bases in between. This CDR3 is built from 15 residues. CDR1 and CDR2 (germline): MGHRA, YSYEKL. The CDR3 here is CASSQVSSIGGELFF. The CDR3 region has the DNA TGCGCCAGCAGCCAAGTTTCTAGCATTGGCGGGGAGCTGTTTTTT.

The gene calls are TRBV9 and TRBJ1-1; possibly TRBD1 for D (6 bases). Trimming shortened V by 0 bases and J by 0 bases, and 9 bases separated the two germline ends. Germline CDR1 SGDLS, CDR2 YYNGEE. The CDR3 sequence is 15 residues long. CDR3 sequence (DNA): TGTGCCAGCAGCGTAGACACAGGGATGAACACTGAAGCTTTCTTT. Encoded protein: CASSVDTGMNTEAFF.

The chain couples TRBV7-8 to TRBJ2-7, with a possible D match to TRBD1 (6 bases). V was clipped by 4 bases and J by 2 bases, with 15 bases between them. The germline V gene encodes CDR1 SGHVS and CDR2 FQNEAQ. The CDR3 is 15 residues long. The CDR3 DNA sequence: TGTGCCAGCAGCTCGACAGGTTTTGCGCCCTACGAGCAGTACTTC. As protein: CASSSTGFAPYEQYF.

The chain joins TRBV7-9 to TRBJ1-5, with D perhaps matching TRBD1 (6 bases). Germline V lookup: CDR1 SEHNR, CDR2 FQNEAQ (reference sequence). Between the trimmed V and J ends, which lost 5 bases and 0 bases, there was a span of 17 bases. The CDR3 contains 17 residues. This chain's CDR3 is CASSPGPGAYSNQPQHF. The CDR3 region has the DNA TGTGCCAGCAGCCCGGGGCCAGGGGCGTATAGCAATCAGCCCCAGCATTTT. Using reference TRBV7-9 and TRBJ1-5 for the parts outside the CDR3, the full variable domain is DTGVSQNPRHKITKRGQNVTFRCDPISEHNRLYWYRQTLGQGPEFLTYFQNEAQLEKSRLLSDRFSAERPKGSFSTLEIQRTEQGDSAMYLCASSPGPGAYSNQPQHFGDGTRLSIL.